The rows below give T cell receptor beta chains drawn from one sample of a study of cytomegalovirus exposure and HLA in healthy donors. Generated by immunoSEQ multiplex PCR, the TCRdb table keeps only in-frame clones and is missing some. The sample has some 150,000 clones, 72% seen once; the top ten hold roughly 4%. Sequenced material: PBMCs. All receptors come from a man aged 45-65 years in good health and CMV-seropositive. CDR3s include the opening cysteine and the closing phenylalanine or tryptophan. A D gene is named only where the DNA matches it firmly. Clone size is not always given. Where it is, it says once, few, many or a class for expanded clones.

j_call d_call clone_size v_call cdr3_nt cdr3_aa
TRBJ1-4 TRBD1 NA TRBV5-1 TGCGCCAGCAGCTCGGACAGGGCCGGGGAAAAACTGTTTTTT CASSSDRAGEKLFF
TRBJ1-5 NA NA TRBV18 TGTGCCAGCTCACCACGAGGTGGTAGCAATCAGCCCCAGCATTTT CASSPRGGSNQPQHF
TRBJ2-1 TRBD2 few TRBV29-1 TGCAGCGTTTCCGGGACTAACTTTGCCGATGAGCAGTTCTTC CSVSGTNFADEQFF
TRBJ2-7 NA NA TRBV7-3 TGTGCCAGCAGCTTAGGTGAGGGCTACGAGCAGTACTTC CASSLGEGYEQYF
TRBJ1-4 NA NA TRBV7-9 TGTGCCAGCAGCTTAGGCGGGTTTGGTAATGAAAAACTGTTTTTT CASSLGGFGNEKLFF
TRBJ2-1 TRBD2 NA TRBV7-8 TGTGCCAGCAGCTTAGGGGGACTAGGAATAGGCGATGAGCAGTTCTTC CASSLGGLGIGDEQFF
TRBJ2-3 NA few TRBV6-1 TGTGCCAGCAGTGAAGCAACAGGGCGCCCTAAGAAAGCAGATACGCAGTATTTT CASSEATGRPKKADTQYF
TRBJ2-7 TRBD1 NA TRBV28 TGTGCCAGCAGTGGAATGGACAGGCGTTCCTACGAGCAGTACTTC CASSGMDRRSYEQYF
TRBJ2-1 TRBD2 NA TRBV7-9 TGTGCCAGCAGCCGGAATAGCGGGGCCTACAATGAGCAGTTCTTC CASSRNSGAYNEQFF
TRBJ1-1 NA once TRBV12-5 TGTGCTAGTGGTCTCCCTGATCGGGGGAACACTGAAGCTTTCTTT CASGLPDRGNTEAFF
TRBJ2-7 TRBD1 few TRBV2 TGTGCCAGCAGCCGACAGGGATATCGCTACGAGCAGTACTTC CASSRQGYRYEQYF
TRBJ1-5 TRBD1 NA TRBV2 TGTGCCAGCAGCGAGACAGGGATGGATCAGCCCCAGCATTTT CASSETGMDQPQHF
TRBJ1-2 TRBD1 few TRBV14 TGTGCCAGCAGCGTCGACAGGGGGCTTGGCTACACCTTC CASSVDRGLGYTF
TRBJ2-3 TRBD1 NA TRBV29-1 TGCAGCGCCGTGGGGACAGGGCGGAGCACAGATACGCAGTATTTT CSAVGTGRSTDTQYF
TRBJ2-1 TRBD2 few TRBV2 TGTGCCAGCACCAAGGGACTAGCGGGGGGCCACAATGAGCAGTTCTTC CASTKGLAGGHNEQFF
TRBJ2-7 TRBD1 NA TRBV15 TGTGCCACCAGCAGAGAAGGGACAGGGACCTACGAGCAGTACTTC CATSREGTGTYEQYF
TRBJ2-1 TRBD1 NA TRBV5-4 TGTGCCAGCAGCTCAGGGCAGGGGGAGCTCAATGAGCAGTTCTTC CASSSGQGELNEQFF
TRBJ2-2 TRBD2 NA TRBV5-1 TGCGCCAGCAGCCCCTACCGGCGGGAGACCGGGGAGCTGTTTTTT CASSPYRRETGELFF
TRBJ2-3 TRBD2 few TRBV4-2 TGTGCCAGCAGCCAAGGTAGTGCGGGAGTAACAGATACGCAGTATTTT CASSQGSAGVTDTQYF
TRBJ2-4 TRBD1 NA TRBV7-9 TGTGCCAGCAGCCACGGACAGGGATGGGACATTCAGTACTTC CASSHGQGWDIQYF
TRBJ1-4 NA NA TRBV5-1 TGCGCCAGCACGCGGACTCTCGGAACTAATGAAAAACTGTTTTTT CASTRTLGTNEKLFF
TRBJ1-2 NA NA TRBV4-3 TGCGCCAGCAGCCAAGGTCTGGGCGGACAGAAGAGGTCCTACACCTTC CASSQGLGGQKRSYTF
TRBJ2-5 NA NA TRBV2 TGTGCCAGCAGTATAGCGGTTCAAGAGACCCAGTACTTC CASSIAVQETQYF
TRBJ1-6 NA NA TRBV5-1 TGCGCCAGCAGCTTGGTCCCCCACCGAGGGCACTCCTATAATTCACCCCTCCACTTT CASSLVPHRGHSYNSPLHF
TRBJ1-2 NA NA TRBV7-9 TGTGCCAGCAGCGATCTGGGGCAGGGCCACTATGGCTACACCTTC CASSDLGQGHYGYTF
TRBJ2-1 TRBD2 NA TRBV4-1 TGCGCCAGCAGCCAAGTAGCGGGGGTTCCCTACAATGAGCAGTTCTTC CASSQVAGVPYNEQFF
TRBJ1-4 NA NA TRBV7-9 TGTGCCAGCAGCTCGATCGGCAGGGCTAATGAAAAACTGTTTTTT CASSSIGRANEKLFF
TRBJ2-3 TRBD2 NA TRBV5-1 TGCGCCAGCAGCTTCTTAGCGGGAAGCACAGATACGCAGTATTTT CASSFLAGSTDTQYF
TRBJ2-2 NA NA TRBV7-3 TGTGCCAGCAGCTCGCTGCCGGGATTTTCCGGGGAGCTGTTTTTT CASSSLPGFSGELFF
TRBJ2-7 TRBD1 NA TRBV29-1 TGCAGCGTTGAATACGGGACAGAACACTACGAGCAGTACTTC CSVEYGTEHYEQYF
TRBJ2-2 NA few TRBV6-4 TGTGCCAGCAGTGATCGCTGGCCGCCCGGGGAGCTGTTTTTT CASSDRWPPGELFF
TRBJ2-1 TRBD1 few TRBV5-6 TGTGCCAGCAGCCGGGGGGACAGGGGACCGATCGGGAATGAGCAGTTCTTC CASSRGDRGPIGNEQFF
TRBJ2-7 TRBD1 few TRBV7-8 TGTGCCAGCAGCTTAGCGCAGGGACAGTCAAGCGAGCAGTACTTC CASSLAQGQSSEQYF
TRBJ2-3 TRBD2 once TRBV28 TGTGCCAGCAGTTTAAGCTGGACTAGCGGGAGCTTGCAATCCACAGATACGCAGTATTTT CASSLSWTSGSLQSTDTQYF
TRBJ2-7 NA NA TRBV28 TGTGCCAGCAGGATTAATAGCGGAGGAAACTACGAGCAGTACTTC CASRINSGGNYEQYF
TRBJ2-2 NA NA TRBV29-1 TGCAGCGTTCGTCAGGACACCGGGGAGCTGTTTTTT CSVRQDTGELFF
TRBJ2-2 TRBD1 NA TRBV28 TGTGCCAGCAGTTTACCCAGGGGGCTGAACGGGGAGCTGTTTTTT CASSLPRGLNGELFF
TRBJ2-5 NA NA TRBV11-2 TGTGCCAGCAGCTTGCAGGAGACCCAGTACTTC CASSLQETQYF
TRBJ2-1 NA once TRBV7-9 TGTGCCAGCAGTTTCAGGGGTCAGGGGCTTCTCAATGAGCAGTTCTTC CASSFRGQGLLNEQFF
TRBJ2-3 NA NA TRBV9 TGTGCCAGCAGCCCGGGGTCCCGCACAGATACGCAGTATTTT CASSPGSRTDTQYF
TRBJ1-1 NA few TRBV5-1 TGCGCCAGTTACTCAGACCCGGGAGCCCCCATCTTT CASYSDPGAPIF
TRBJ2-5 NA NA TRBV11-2 TGTGCCAGCAGCTTAGACCCGGGCCCCCGGGGGACCCAGTACTTC CASSLDPGPRGTQYF
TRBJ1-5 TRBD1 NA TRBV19 TGTGCCAGTAGTATCGGGGACAGGGGGCGCGAGCCCCAGCATTTT CASSIGDRGREPQHF
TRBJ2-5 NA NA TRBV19 TGTGCCAGTAGTCCCGGCCCGGGAGCCGGGGAAGAGACCCAGTACTTC CASSPGPGAGEETQYF
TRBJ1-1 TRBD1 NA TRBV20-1 TGCAGTGCTAGCAGGACAGGTGAAGCTTTCTTT CSASRTGEAFF
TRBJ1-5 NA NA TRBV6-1 TGTGCCAGCAGGAGGGATCATAGCAATCAGCCCCAGCATTTT CASRRDHSNQPQHF
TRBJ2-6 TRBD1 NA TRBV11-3 TGTGCCAGCAGCGGACAGGGAGTAGCTGGGGCCAACGTCCTGACTTTC CASSGQGVAGANVLTF
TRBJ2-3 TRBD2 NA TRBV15 TGTGCCACCAGCAGAGTTCTTAGCGGGAGGGGGGATACGCAGTATTTT CATSRVLSGRGDTQYF
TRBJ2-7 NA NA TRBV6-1 TGTGCCAGCAGTGAATCCAACTACGAGCAGTACTTC CASSESNYEQYF
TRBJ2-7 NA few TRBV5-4 TGTGCCAGCAGCCCGGACTCGCCCGGTGAGCAGTACTTC CASSPDSPGEQYF
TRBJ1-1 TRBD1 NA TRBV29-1 TGCAGCGTTACCGGGACAGGTATGAACACTGAAGCTTTCTTT CSVTGTGMNTEAFF
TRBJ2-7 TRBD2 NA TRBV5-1 TGCGCCAGCAGCTTGGTGGCTAGCGGGAGTCCCCACGAGCAGTACTTC CASSLVASGSPHEQYF